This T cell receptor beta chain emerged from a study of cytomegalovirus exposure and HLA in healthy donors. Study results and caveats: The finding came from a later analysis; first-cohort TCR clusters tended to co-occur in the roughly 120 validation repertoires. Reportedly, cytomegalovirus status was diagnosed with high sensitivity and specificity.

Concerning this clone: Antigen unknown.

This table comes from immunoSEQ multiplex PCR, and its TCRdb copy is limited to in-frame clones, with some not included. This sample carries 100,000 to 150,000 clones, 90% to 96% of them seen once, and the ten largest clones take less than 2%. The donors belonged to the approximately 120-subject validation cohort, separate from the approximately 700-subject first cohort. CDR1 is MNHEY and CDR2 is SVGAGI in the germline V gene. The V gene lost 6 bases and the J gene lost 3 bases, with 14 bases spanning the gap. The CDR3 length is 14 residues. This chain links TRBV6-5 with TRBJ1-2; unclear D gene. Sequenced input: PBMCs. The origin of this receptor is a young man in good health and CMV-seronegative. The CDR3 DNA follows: TGTGCCAGCAGCATGACCGGGTCCTACTATGGCTACACCTTC. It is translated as CASSMTGSYYGYTF.